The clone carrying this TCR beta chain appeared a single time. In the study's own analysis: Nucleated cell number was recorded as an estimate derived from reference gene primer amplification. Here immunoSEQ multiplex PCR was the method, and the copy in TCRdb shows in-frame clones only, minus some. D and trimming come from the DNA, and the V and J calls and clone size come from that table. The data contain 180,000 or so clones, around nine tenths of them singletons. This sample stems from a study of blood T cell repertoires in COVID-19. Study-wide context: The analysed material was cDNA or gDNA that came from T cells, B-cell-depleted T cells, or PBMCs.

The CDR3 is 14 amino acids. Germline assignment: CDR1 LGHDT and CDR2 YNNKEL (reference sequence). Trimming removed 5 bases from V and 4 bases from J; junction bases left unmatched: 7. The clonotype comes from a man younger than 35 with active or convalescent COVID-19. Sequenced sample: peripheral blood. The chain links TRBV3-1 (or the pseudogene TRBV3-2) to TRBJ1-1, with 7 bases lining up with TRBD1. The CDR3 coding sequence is TGTGCCAGCAGCGGACGGGACAGACTCACTGAAGCTTTCTTT. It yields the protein CASSGRDRLTEAFF.